The entry below gives a single TCR beta chain sequence along with its context. Authors' data handling: Researchers report that nucleated cell counts were estimated from reference gene primer amplification. Here immunoSEQ multiplex PCR was the method, and the copy in TCRdb shows in-frame clones only, minus some. V and J calls and clone size follow that table, whereas D and trimming were derived from the DNA. The sample has roughly 68,000 clones, approximately 87% seen once. Germline V gives CDR1 WNHNN, CDR2 SYGVQD (reference sequence). V was clipped by 3 bases and J by 5 bases; unmatched bases: 3. The CDR3 covers 14 residues. These data are taken from a study of blood T cell repertoires in COVID-19. Study at large: From the United States, Italy and Spain came samples of acute and convalescent COVID-19. T cells, B-cell-depleted T cells, or PBMCs provided the cDNA or gDNA that served as material.

The clonotype comes from a woman older than 75 with acute or convalescent COVID-19. The sample taken for sequencing was peripheral blood. The chain links TRBV10-1 to TRBJ1-1; 10 bases agree with TRBD1. The CDR3 region is CASSERTGGTEAFF. The CDR3 coding sequence is TGCGCCAGCAGTGAAAGGACAGGGGGAACTGAAGCTTTCTTT.